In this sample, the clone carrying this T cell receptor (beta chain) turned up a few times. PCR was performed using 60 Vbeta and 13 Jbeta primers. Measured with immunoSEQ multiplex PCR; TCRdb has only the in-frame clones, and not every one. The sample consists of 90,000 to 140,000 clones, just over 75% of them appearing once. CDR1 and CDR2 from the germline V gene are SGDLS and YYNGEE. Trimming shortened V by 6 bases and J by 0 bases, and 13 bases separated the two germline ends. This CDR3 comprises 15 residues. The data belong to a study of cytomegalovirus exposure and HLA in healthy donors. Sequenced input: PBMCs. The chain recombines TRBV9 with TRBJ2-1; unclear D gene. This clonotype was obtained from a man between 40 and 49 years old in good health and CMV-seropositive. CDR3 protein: CASNPSGSSYNEQFF. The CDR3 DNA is TGTGCCAGCAACCCCTCTGGTAGCTCCTACAATGAGCAGTTCTTC.